Each of the 24 T cell receptor beta chains below was sequenced from the same sample in a study of blood T cell repertoires in COVID-19 (dated by TCRdb to the early 2020s). Library prep was done by the immunoSEQ multiplex PCR assay. Imported from immuneACCESS, the table was reduced by TCRdb to in-frame sequences with V and J called. These copies leave out some clones; in studies compared against another copy, an unresolved V gene accounts for under half, and the cause of the remainder is not known. The sample table holds 100,000 to 150,000 clones, of which around 85% were seen once. Under 3.5% of the sample lies in the top ten. The specimen sequenced was peripheral blood. Receptor source: a woman aged 80 or over with COVID-19, enrolled during active disease.

The chain carries TRBV12-3 or TRBV12-4 and TRBJ1-1; D unresolved. Trimming removed 6 bases from V and 6 bases from J, with 14 bases in between. The CDR3 has 13 residues. CDR3 nucleotide sequence: TGTGCCAGCAGGCAGACTGGTGGCGCTGAAGCTTTCTTT. As protein: CASRQTGGAEAFF.

V and J are TRBV6-6 and TRBJ2-7; TRBD1 might be the D (6 bases). Germline assignment: CDR1 MNHNY and CDR2 SVGAGI (reference sequence). V was clipped by 5 bases and J by 4 bases, with 24 bases between them. This CDR3 region has 17 residues. The CDR3 spells CASSPQHQGQKPYEQYF. The CDR3 DNA follows: TGTGCCAGCAGTCCACAACATCAGGGACAAAAACCTTACGAGCAGTACTTC.

The chain couples TRBV6-6 to TRBJ1-2; D gene uncertain. The CDR3 consists of 16 residues. Germline V lookup: CDR1 MNHNY, CDR2 SVGAGI (reference sequence). The V end lost 7 bases, the J end lost 4 bases, and 22 bases lay between the germline ends. CDR3 DNA sequence: TGTGCCAGCACCCGAGCCGCCGTTGGAGATCTCTATGGCTACACCTTC. Encoded protein: CASTRAAVGDLYGYTF.

The chain uses TRBV6-2 or TRBV6-3 and TRBJ1-2; no clear D gene. The CDR3 covers 14 residues. Germline V gene data show CDR1 as MNHEY and CDR2 as SVGEGT. Trimming left V 4 bases short and J 3 bases short, with 12 bases between. The CDR3 spells CASSSVLKHYGYTF. CDR3 sequence (DNA): TGTGCCAGCAGTTCAGTGCTTAAACACTATGGCTACACCTTC.

The chain combines TRBV5-5 with TRBJ1-1; 7 bases are a match to TRBD1. After removal of 2 bases from V and 2 bases from J, the junction contained 3 bases not matched to a gene. Germline assignment: CDR1 SGHKS and CDR2 YYEKEE (reference sequence). The CDR3 is 14 residues long. The CDR3 bases are TGTGCCAGCAGCTTTGACAGGGCTAACACTGAAGCTTTCTTT. Translation gives CASSFDRANTEAFF. Full variable domain (rest looked up from reference TRBV5-5 and TRBJ1-1): DAGVTQSPTHLIKTRGQQVTLRCSPISGHKSVSWYQQVLGQGPQFIFQYYEKEERGRGNFPDRFSARQFPNYSSELNVNALLLGDSALYLCASSFDRANTEAFFGQGTRLTVV.

This clone was recorded once. This sequence joins TRBV4-1 and TRBJ2-3; 9 nucleotides align to TRBD1. The germline V gene encodes CDR1 MGHRA and CDR2 YSYEKL. The V gene end was trimmed by 5 bases and the J gene end by 5 bases; junction bases not matched to a gene: 8. The length of the CDR3 is 15 residues. CDR3 DNA sequence: TGCGCCAGCAGCGGGGGGGGACAGGGAGGAGATACGCAGTATTTT. Its protein product is CASSGGGQGGDTQYF.

The CDR3, as DNA: TGCGCCAGCAGCCAAGATGAATCGGGTACTGGGGCCAACGTCCTGACTTTC. As protein: CASSQDESGTGANVLTF. The chain uses TRBV4-3 and TRBJ2-6, with unresolved D. V was cut by 0 bases and J by 2 bases, with 11 bases left in between. Per germline, CDR1 LGHNA and CDR2 YSLEER. The CDR3 totals 17 residues.

The chain links TRBV6-2 or TRBV6-3 to TRBJ1-5, with unresolved D. V lost 5 bases, J lost 7 bases, and 15 bases lay in between. CDR1 is MNHEY and CDR2 is SVGEGT in the germline V gene. The CDR3 covers 14 residues. CDR3 bases: TGTGCCAGCAGTCGACAAGCAGTTGGGCAGCCCCAGCATTTT. Protein: CASSRQAVGQPQHF.

This chain links TRBV6-5 with TRBJ1-6; TRBD1 aligns across 7 bases. The CDR3 has 13 residues. V shed 2 bases, J shed 10 bases, and the junction held 2 bases outside the gene matches. Per germline, CDR1 MNHEY and CDR2 SVGAGI. Here the CDR3 reads CASSYNRGSPLHF. CDR3 coding DNA: TGTGCCAGCAGTTACAACAGGGGATCACCCCTCCACTTT.

The genes are TRBV3-1 (or the pseudogene TRBV3-2) and TRBJ2-3; 7 nucleotides align to TRBD2. The V gene end was trimmed by 4 bases and the J gene end by 2 bases; junction bases not matched to a gene: 9. Germline V gives CDR1 LGHDT, CDR2 YNNKEL (reference sequence). The CDR3 spans 16 residues. This chain's CDR3 is CASSLRLAGVTDTQYF. As DNA, the CDR3 is TGTGCCAGCAGCCTTCGACTAGCCGGAGTCACAGATACGCAGTATTTT.

The V and J genes are TRBV27 and TRBJ2-5, with 10 bases aligning to TRBD2. V lost 8 bases to trimming and J lost 2 bases; unmatched junction nucleotides: 5. The CDR3 length is 14 residues. Per germline, CDR1 MNHEY and CDR2 SMNVEV (reference sequence). CDR3 in amino acids: CASSGLATQETQYF. The CDR3 nucleotides are TGTGCCAGCTCGGGACTAGCGACACAAGAGACCCAGTACTTC.

The rearrangement uses TRBV18 and TRBJ2-3; 10 nucleotides align to TRBD2. The CDR3 consists of 16 residues. The V and J ends lost 0 bases and 6 bases, in that order; junction bases with no gene match: 6. Germline lookup yields CDR1 KGHSH and CDR2 LQKENI. The CDR3 loop is CASSPPSSGSMDTQYF. In DNA, the CDR3 is TGTGCCAGCTCACCACCGTCTAGCGGGAGTATGGATACGCAGTATTTT. Variable domain in full (rest from reference TRBV18 and TRBJ2-3): NAGVMQNPRHLVRRRGQEARLRCSPMKGHSHVYWYRQLPEEGLKFMVYLQKENIIDESGMPKERFSAEFPKEGPSILRIQQVVRGDSAAYFCASSPPSSGSMDTQYFGPGTRLTVL.

This chain joins TRBV11-3 and TRBJ1-1; D unresolved. V lost 1 base and J 1 base, leaving 7 bases between the germline ends. Germline CDR1 SGHNT, CDR2 YENEEA. This CDR3 is built from 14 residues. CDR3 bases: TGTGCCAGCAGCTTAGGGGCGGGGAACACTGAAGCTTTCTTT. Its translation is CASSLGAGNTEAFF.

Of note for this clone: The junction does not match germline at one end; this may be a read error. The chain uses TRBV5-6 and TRBJ1-5, with a possible D match to TRBD1 (5 bases). The CDR3 is 16 amino acids. CDR1 is SGHDT, CDR2 YYEEEE, per germline. The CDR3: CASSLGPTEINQPQHF. In nucleotides, the CDR3 is TGTGCCAGCAGTTTGGGACCCACAGAGATCAATCAGCCCCAGCATTTT.

This clone showed up just once. The chain couples TRBV7-3 to TRBJ2-5; unclear D gene. Germline assignment: CDR1 SGHTA and CDR2 FQGTGA. Trimming removed 3 bases from V and 2 bases from J, with 7 bases in between. This CDR3 has 13 residues. The DNA of the CDR3 is TGTGCCAGCAGCTTGTCCCAACAAGAGACCCAGTACTTC. It is translated as CASSLSQQETQYF.

The table lists this clone with a count of one. The V gene is TRBV29-1, the J gene TRBJ2-1; 7 bases fit TRBD1. V dropped 4 bases and J dropped 8; count of bases not matched to a gene: 5. Germline values: CDR1 SQVTM, CDR2 ANQGSEA. The CDR3 extends over 12 amino acids. The DNA of the CDR3 is TGCAGCGTTGTTACAGGGGTTGATGAGCAGTTCTTC. Encoded protein: CSVVTGVDEQFF.

This chain links TRBV27 with TRBJ2-5, with D tentatively TRBD1 (6 bases). The V gene lost 3 bases and the J gene lost 5 bases, with 7 bases spanning the gap. From germline, CDR1 is MNHEY and CDR2 SMNVEV (reference sequence). This CDR3 comprises 12 residues. The CDR3 sequence: CASSFRGETQYF. CDR3 coding DNA: TGTGCCAGCAGTTTCAGGGGCGAGACCCAGTACTTC.

This chain links TRBV7-2 with TRBJ1-5, with 9 bases aligning to TRBD1. Germline V gene lookup returns CDR1 SGHTA and CDR2 FQGNSA. This CDR3 is 15 amino acids long. The J segment lost 6 bases and the V segment lost 5 bases, leaving 8 bases of the junction unmatched. The CDR3 loop reads CASSQGTGLGQPQHF. CDR3 nucleotides: TGTGCCAGCAGCCAAGGGACAGGGCTCGGTCAGCCCCAGCATTTT. The variable domain in full, with the rest retrieved from reference TRBV7-2 and TRBJ1-5, is GAGVSQSPSNKVTEKGKDVELRCDPISGHTALYWYRQSLGQGLEFLIYFQGNSAPDKSGLPSDRFSAERTGGSVSTLTIQRTQQEDSAVYLCASSQGTGLGQPQHFGDGTRLSIL.

This sequence joins TRBV28 and TRBJ1-3, with D perhaps TRBD1 (5 bases). Germline V gives CDR1 MDHEN, CDR2 SYDVKM. The CDR3 sequence is 16 residues long. The ends were cut back, 3 bases at V and 1 base at J, with 13 bases in the middle. CDR3 nucleotides: TGTGCCAGCAGTTTGGGCCGGGGGGGATCTGGAAACACCATATATTTT. It translates to CASSLGRGGSGNTIYF.

V usage is TRBV28 and J usage is TRBJ1-2, with D uncertain. The V end was cut by 4 bases, the J end by 2 bases, with 11 bases between. The germline V gene has CDR1 MDHEN and CDR2 SYDVKM. The CDR3 is made up of 14 amino acids. The CDR3 reads CASSSPGVNYGYTF. For the CDR3, the DNA is TGTGCCAGCAGTTCTCCCGGGGTAAACTATGGCTACACCTTC.

The genes are TRBV9 and TRBJ2-1, with D tentatively TRBD2 (6 bases). Between the trimmed V and J ends, which lost 2 bases and 7 bases, there was a span of 13 bases. Looked up from germline, CDR1 is SGDLS and CDR2 is YYNGEE. This CDR3 is 14 amino acids long. The DNA for the CDR3 is TGTGCCAGCAGCGTCCTCGGGGGTGGGAATGAGCAGTTCTTC. This sequence encodes CASSVLGGGNEQFF.

The rearrangement joins TRBV10-2 to TRBJ2-4; tentatively, D is TRBD1 (6 bases). Trimming removed 0 bases from V and 0 bases from J, with 15 bases in between. Germline-derived CDR1 and CDR2 are WSHSY and SAAADI. CDR3 length: 18 amino acids. CDR3 DNA: TGCGCCAGCAGTGAGTCAAAAGGGGGAGACCTAGCCAAAAACATTCAGTACTTC. Translated, it gives CASSESKGGDLAKNIQYF.

Worth noting for this clone: The junction differs from germline at one of its ends, possibly a read error. The chain combines TRBV10-3 with TRBJ2-7; the D gene is possibly TRBD2 (6 bases). The germline V gene has CDR1 ENHRY and CDR2 SYGVKD. The CDR3 runs 12 residues. In DNA form, the CDR3 reads TGTGCCATCAGTGAGTCCGGAGGGCCTCCTACCTTC. Amino acid sequence: CAISESGGPPTF.

The chain joins TRBV7-8 to TRBJ2-7; unclear D gene. V gave up 3 bases and J gave up 6 bases, with 15 bases separating them. This CDR3 is 14 amino acids long. CDR1 SGHVS and CDR2 FQNEAQ come from the germline V gene. The DNA for the CDR3 is TGTGCCAGCAGCTTCTTGGGTTCAAGAGGCGAGCAGTACTTC. It encodes CASSFLGSRGEQYF.